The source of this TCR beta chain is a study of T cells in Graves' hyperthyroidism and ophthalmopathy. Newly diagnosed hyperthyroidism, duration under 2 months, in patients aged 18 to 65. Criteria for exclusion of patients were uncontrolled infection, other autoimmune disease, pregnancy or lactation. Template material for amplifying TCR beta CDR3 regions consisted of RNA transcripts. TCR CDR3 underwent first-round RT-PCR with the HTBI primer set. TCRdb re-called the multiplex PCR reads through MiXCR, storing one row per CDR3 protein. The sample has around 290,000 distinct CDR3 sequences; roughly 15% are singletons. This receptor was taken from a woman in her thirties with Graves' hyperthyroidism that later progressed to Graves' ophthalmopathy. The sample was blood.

This chain's CDR3 is CASSQGAGQINSPLHF. CDR3 nucleotides: TGCGCCAGCAGCCAGGGCGCCGGACAGATTAATTCACCCCTCCACTTT. The chain joins TRBV4-1 to TRBJ1-6, with D perhaps matching TRBD1 (6 bases). The germline gives CDR1 MGHRA, CDR2 YSYEKL. This CDR3 comprises 16 residues. Deletions cut 3 bases from V and 6 bases from J, with 15 bases between.